A single sample gave rise to the 27 T cell receptor beta chains below, sequenced in a study of CD8 T cells in Susac syndrome. Reverse transcription of roughly 0.5 to 1 ug RNA used random hexamers. TCRdb re-called the immunoSEQ multiplex PCR reads with MiXCR, one entry per CDR3 protein. This table holds about 210,000 distinct CDR3 sequences, about 95% found once. The sequencing sample was made of CD4+ T cells from PBMCs. The receptors here all came from a human donor with multiple sclerosis.

This rearrangement joins TRBV20-1 to TRBJ2-4; tentatively, D is TRBD2 (5 bases). Between the trimmed V and J ends, which lost 6 bases and 13 bases, there was a span of 22 bases. Germline V gives CDR1 DFQATT, CDR2 SNEGSKA (reference sequence). The CDR3 covers 13 residues. CDR3 in amino acids: CSAKGGIALIQYF. CDR3 DNA sequence: TGCAGTGCAAAAGGAGGAATAGCCCTCATCCAGTACTTC.

The gene calls are TRBV13 and TRBJ2-3, with 7 positions matching TRBD1. This CDR3 has 15 residues. Germline CDR1 PRHDT, CDR2 FYEKMQ (reference sequence). J gave up 3 bases and V 2 bases, and 5 bases lay outside the gene matches. CDR3 coding DNA: TGTGCCAGCAGCTTACAGGGGGTGGGGACAGATACGCAGTATTTT. Residues: CASSLQGVGTDTQYF.

The J gene is TRBJ1-2, the V gene TRBV3-1, with a tentative D call TRBD1 (6 bases). Trimming removed 4 bases at V and 2 bases at J, with 17 bases between. This CDR3 comprises 16 residues. CDR1 LGHDT and CDR2 YNNKEL come from the germline V gene (reference sequence). The DNA for the CDR3 is TGTGCCAGCAGCCTAGCCACAGGGAGTGGAAACTATGGCTACACCTTC. Translating gives CASSLATGSGNYGYTF.

The V and J genes are TRBV14 and TRBJ1-6; no clear D. In germline, CDR1 is SGHDN, CDR2 FVKESK. This CDR3 comprises 15 residues. V was shortened by 0 bases and J by 16 bases, with 19 bases between the two germline ends. CDR3 DNA: TGTGCCAGCAGCCAAGAATTGGCTTCCGGCCCTCCTCTCCACTTT. This sequence encodes CASSQELASGPPLHF.

This rearrangement joins TRBV12-3 or TRBV12-4 to TRBJ1-1; maybe TRBD1 (5 bases). The CDR3 is 13 amino acids. V lost 5 bases, J lost 6 bases, and 13 bases lay in between. The CDR3 loop reads CASSILQGSEAFF. The CDR3 DNA follows: TGTGCCAGCAGTATCCTCCAGGGCTCTGAAGCTTTCTTT.

This clonotype occurred once. This chain joins TRBV14 and TRBJ2-6; no definite D call. Trimming pared 5 bases from V and 6 bases from J, leaving 8 bases between. The CDR3 extends over 13 amino acids. Per the germline V gene, CDR1 is SGHDN and CDR2 is FVKESK. CDR3 protein: CASSSTVANVLTF. Here the CDR3 DNA reads TGTGCCAGCAGCTCCACCGTGGCCAACGTCCTGACTTTC.

V usage is TRBV29-1 and J usage is TRBJ2-7; TRBD1 aligns across 10 bases. The junction had 10 bases not matched to a gene; V was cut back by 1 base and J by 7 bases. The CDR3 extends over 15 amino acids. Looked up from germline, CDR1 is SQVTM and CDR2 is ANQGSEA. The CDR3 nucleotides are TGCAGCGTTGAAGGGATCGGGACAGGGGCGGTGGAGCAGTACTTC. Its protein product is CSVEGIGTGAVEQYF.

This chain links TRBV27 with TRBJ1-5, with D unresolved. The CDR3 runs to 15 residues. The germline CDR1 and CDR2 sequences are MNHEY and SMNVEV (reference sequence). Trimming took off 1 base at V and 4 bases at J, with 11 bases between the two ends. CDR3 in DNA: TGTGCCAGCAGTTTATATGGCGCATTTAATCAGCCCCAGCATTTT. Protein: CASSLYGAFNQPQHF.

This clonotype was counted a single time. The chain couples TRBV12-3 or TRBV12-4 to TRBJ2-3; 14 bases match TRBD2. V shed 5 bases, J shed 10 bases, and the junction held 11 bases outside the gene matches. The CDR3 loop spans 16 amino acids. The CDR3 DNA sequence: TGTGCCAGCAGTGCCGACGGGACTAGCGGGAGAATGGCGCAGTATTTT. It codes for CASSADGTSGRMAQYF.

This chain uses TRBV5-1 with TRBJ2-1; 9 nucleotides match TRBD2. J was trimmed by 9 bases and V by 4 bases; bases with no gene match: 8. The length of the CDR3 is 14 residues. Germline CDR1 is SGHRS and CDR2 is YFSETQ. In DNA, the CDR3 is TGCGCCAGCAGCCCCTTGACTAGCGGCGGTGAGCAGTTCTTC. This gives the protein CASSPLTSGGEQFF.

The chain carries TRBV29-1 and TRBJ2-1; 11 nucleotides match TRBD1. Germline CDR1 and CDR2: SQVTM and ANQGSEA. CDR3 size: 12 residues. The CDR3 spells CTGTGGYNEQFF. The CDR3 DNA follows: TGCACAGGGACAGGGGGTTACAATGAGCAGTTCTTC.

The genes are TRBV5-1 and TRBJ2-2, with 7 nucleotides matching TRBD2. After removal of 4 bases from V and 1 base from J, the junction contained 7 bases not matched to a gene. Germline CDR1 SGHRS, CDR2 YFSETQ. The CDR3 length is 16 residues. The CDR3 nucleotides are TGCGCCAGCAGCCTAAATCCTAGCGGGAACACCGGGGAGCTGTTTTTT. Translated: CASSLNPSGNTGELFF.

The rearrangement joins TRBV9 to TRBJ2-7; D may be TRBD1 (6 bases). Germline V gene lookup returns CDR1 SGDLS and CDR2 YYNGEE. The V end lost 0 bases, the J end lost 3 bases, and 10 bases lay between the germline ends. There are 14 residues in the CDR3. The CDR3 region has the DNA TGTGCCAGCAGCGTAGCAGGGGTCGGCTACGAGCAGTACTTC. Translation gives CASSVAGVGYEQYF.

J is TRBJ2-7 and V is TRBV7-9; 11 positions match TRBD2. This CDR3 has 13 residues. Germline CDR1 reads SEHNR; CDR2 reads FQNEAQ (reference sequence). Trimming took 5 bases from V and 6 from J; bases not matched to a gene: 3. The CDR3 spells CASSQLAGAEQYF. DNA of the CDR3: TGTGCCAGCAGCCAACTAGCGGGAGCCGAGCAGTACTTC.

The count of this clonotype is one. The chain's CDR3 is CSARDLTGTYGYTF. The CDR3 DNA sequence: TGCAGTGCTAGAGATTTGACAGGAACCTATGGCTACACCTTC. This rearrangement joins TRBV20-1 to TRBJ1-2; tentative D call: TRBD1 (6 bases). This CDR3 contains 14 residues. With 0 bases removed from V and 4 bases from J, the gap between germline ends came to 12 bases. Germline V gene data show CDR1 as DFQATT and CDR2 as SNEGSKA (reference sequence).

The chain couples TRBV6-5 to TRBJ2-7; tentatively, D is TRBD2 (6 bases). The germline V and J ends were trimmed by 0 bases and 2 bases, with 14 bases remaining between them. The germline CDR1 and CDR2 sequences are MNHEY and SVGAGI. The CDR3 has 16 residues. CDR3 sequence: CASSYSGQGGPYEQYF. The CDR3 DNA reads TGTGCCAGCAGTTACTCTGGGCAGGGAGGCCCCTACGAGCAGTACTTC.

The chain employs TRBV9 and TRBJ1-1, with D perhaps TRBD1 (6 bases). CDR3 length: 13 residues. V lost 5 bases to trimming and J lost 5 bases, with 13 bases between them. Germline V gene data show CDR1 as SGDLS and CDR2 as YYNGEE. CDR3 loop: CASSLGGPTEAFF. The DNA for the CDR3 is TGTGCCAGCAGTTTGGGGGGGCCTACTGAAGCTTTCTTT. Combining the CDR3 with reference TRBV9 and TRBJ1-1 gives the whole variable domain DSGVTQTPKHLITATGQRVTLRCSPRSGDLSVYWYQQSLDQGLQFLIQYYNGEERAKGNILERFSAQQFPDLHSELNLSSLELGDSALYFCASSLGGPTEAFFGQGTRLTVV.

The count of this clonotype is one. This sequence joins TRBV30 and TRBJ2-7; D uncertain. The CDR3 extends over 11 amino acids. V was pared by 1 base and J by 6 bases, with 7 bases between. Germline assignment: CDR1 GTSNPN and CDR2 SVGIG (reference sequence). CDR3 sequence reads: CAWSALSEQYF. The CDR3 coding sequence is TGTGCCTGGAGTGCCCTGTCCGAGCAGTACTTC.

The chain employs TRBV2 and TRBJ1-5; perhaps TRBD1 as D (6 bases). The ends were cut back, 9 bases at V and 0 bases at J, with 9 bases in the middle. CDR1 SNHLY and CDR2 FYNNEI come from the germline V gene. The CDR3 is made up of 13 amino acids. The CDR3 region is CASRQDSNQPQHF. CDR3 coding DNA: TGTGCCAGTCGACAGGATAGCAATCAGCCCCAGCATTTT.

The CDR3 DNA sequence: TGCGCCAGCAGCCAAGCGCCGGGACAGTACTATGGCTACACCTTC. Its translation: CASSQAPGQYYGYTF. The chain joins TRBV4-1 to TRBJ1-2; TRBD1 agrees at 7 bases. The CDR3 has 15 amino acids. CDR1 is MGHRA, CDR2 YSYEKL, per germline. V trimming: 1 base; J trimming: 3 bases; junction bases outside the gene matches: 5.

The chain links TRBV7-9 to TRBJ1-4; D not resolved. Trimming cost V 5 bases and J 0 bases, with 7 bases left between them. This CDR3 contains 14 residues. Germline V gives CDR1 SEHNR, CDR2 FQNEAQ (reference sequence). In DNA form, the CDR3 reads TGTGCCAGCAGCCCCACGCCAACTAATGAAAAACTGTTTTTT. Translation gives CASSPTPTNEKLFF.

The chain is built from TRBV3-1 and TRBJ2-7, with D maybe TRBD1 (5 bases). The germline V gene encodes CDR1 LGHDT and CDR2 YNNKEL (reference sequence). V was pared by 2 bases and J by 3 bases, with 11 bases between. This CDR3 spans 14 amino acids. The CDR3 spells CASSQSNQGYEQYF. The CDR3 DNA reads as TGTGCCAGCAGCCAAAGTAATCAGGGCTACGAGCAGTACTTC.

This chain uses TRBV23-1 with TRBJ2-7; D is unclear. TRBV23-1 carries the ORF label, with uncertain function. The CDR3 is 17 amino acids. Trimming took 2 bases from V and 1 from J, leaving 18 bases between them. DNA of the CDR3: TGCGCCAGCAGTCAAATTTCCCGGACCCAACTATCCTACGAGCAGTACTTC. This gives the protein CASSQISRTQLSYEQYF.

The gene calls are TRBV2 and TRBJ2-3; tentative D call: TRBD1 (5 bases). Per germline, CDR1 SNHLY and CDR2 FYNNEI. The V end was cut by 4 bases, the J end by 4 bases, with 12 bases between. The CDR3 spans 14 residues. CDR3: CASSADLGADTQYF. As DNA, the CDR3 is TGTGCCAGCAGTGCGGACCTAGGGGCAGATACGCAGTATTTT. Drawing the rest from reference TRBV2 and TRBJ2-3, the complete variable domain is EPEVTQTPSHQVTQMGQEVILRCVPISNHLYFYWYRQILGQKVEFLVSFYNNEISEKSEIFDDQFSVERPDGSNFTLKIRSTKLEDSAMYFCASSADLGADTQYFGPGTRLTVL.

The chain has TRBV2 and TRBJ1-2, with unresolved D. V lost 6 bases, J lost 8 bases, and 13 bases lay in between. CDR1 SNHLY and CDR2 FYNNEI come from the germline V gene. The CDR3 covers 12 residues. CDR3 sequence reads: CASRAEERGYTF. The CDR3 DNA follows: TGTGCCAGCAGGGCTGAGGAGAGGGGCTACACCTTC.

The chain employs TRBV12-5 and TRBJ2-2, with D unresolved. The CDR3 loop spans 13 amino acids. The V gene's germline CDR1 is LGHNT and CDR2 FRNRAP. Deletions cut 6 bases from V and 2 bases from J, with 7 bases between. The CDR3: CASGAENTGELFF. In DNA, the CDR3 is TGTGCTAGTGGAGCAGAAAACACCGGGGAGCTGTTTTTT.

V gene TRBV7-9 combines with J gene TRBJ2-5; no firm D call. The CDR3 is 11 residues long. Looked up from germline, CDR1 is SEHNR and CDR2 is FQNEAQ (reference sequence). V lost 4 bases and J lost 5, with 5 bases in between. The CDR3 protein is CASSSLETQYF. The CDR3 DNA reads TGTGCCAGCAGCTCCCTGGAGACCCAGTACTTC.